The next 31 T cell receptor beta chains were all read from a single sample in a study of cytomegalovirus exposure and HLA in healthy donors. 60 Vbeta and 13 Jbeta primers were used in PCR. Measured with immunoSEQ multiplex PCR; TCRdb has only the in-frame clones, and not every one. Counted here are more than 150,000 clones, over 60% occurring once; the ten biggest clones make up about 1.5%. Sequencing was carried out using PBMCs. Source of these receptors: a man between 18 and 29 years old in good health and CMV-seronegative.

This rearrangement joins TRBV7-9 to TRBJ2-1, with D possibly TRBD2 on 5 matching bases. CDR1 is SEHNR and CDR2 is FQNEAQ in the germline V gene (reference sequence). The CDR3 consists of 16 residues. The V gene lost 2 bases and the J gene lost 0 bases, with 11 bases spanning the gap. The chain's CDR3 is CASSLKAGVSYNEQFF. CDR3 in DNA: TGTGCCAGCAGCTTAAAGGCCGGGGTCTCCTACAATGAGCAGTTCTTC.

The chain joins TRBV10-2 to TRBJ2-3; 7 nucleotides align to TRBD2. Trimming took 5 bases from V and 3 from J; bases not matched to a gene: 8. From germline, CDR1 is WSHSY and CDR2 SAAADI. The CDR3 runs 15 residues. In nucleotides, the CDR3 is TGCGCCAGCAGTTCGGGGACTATCGGGACAGATACGCAGTATTTT. Translation gives CASSSGTIGTDTQYF.

The rearrangement links TRBV15 to TRBJ2-7; unclear D gene. In germline, CDR1 is LNHNV, CDR2 YYDKDF (reference sequence). This CDR3 contains 15 residues. Trimming stripped 0 bases from V and 2 bases from J, with 11 bases between. The CDR3 region is CATSRESAAPYEQYF. The CDR3, as DNA: TGTGCCACCAGCAGAGAAAGTGCGGCCCCCTACGAGCAGTACTTC.

A few counts support this clone. The rearrangement joins TRBV9 to TRBJ2-3; 9 bases align to TRBD1. The ends lost 4 bases at V and 0 bases at J; junction bases unmatched: 21. Per germline, CDR1 SGDLS and CDR2 YYNGEE. The CDR3 spans 21 residues. CDR3 coding DNA: TGTGCCAGCAGCCACTCCCGAAAACGACAGGGGGAAGGGGCTAGCACAGATACGCAGTATTTT. Amino acids: CASSHSRKRQGEGASTDTQYF.

This rearrangement joins TRBV5-4 to TRBJ2-1; 10 bases align to TRBD2. V shed 3 bases, J shed 1 base, and the junction held 4 bases outside the gene matches. The CDR3 spans 16 residues. Germline V gene data show CDR1 as SGHNT and CDR2 as YYREEE (reference sequence). The CDR3 sequence: CASSSTAGGSYNEQFF. CDR3 nucleotide sequence: TGTGCCAGCAGCTCGACAGCGGGGGGGTCCTACAATGAGCAGTTCTTC.

The rearrangement links TRBV7-9 to TRBJ2-1; 8 bases match TRBD2. V lost 5 bases to trimming and J lost 7 bases; unmatched junction nucleotides: 7. This CDR3 spans 14 amino acids. The germline CDR1 and CDR2 sequences are SEHNR and FQNEAQ (reference sequence). The CDR3 is CASSTAGGWNEQFF. The DNA of the CDR3 is TGTGCCAGCAGCACTGCGGGAGGATGGAATGAGCAGTTCTTC.

V gene TRBV6-6 combines with J gene TRBJ2-7, with 8 bases identical to TRBD2. The V segment lost 0 bases and the J segment 5 bases; nucleotides outside the gene matches: 9. In germline, CDR1 is MNHNY, CDR2 SVGAGI (reference sequence). This CDR3 is built from 16 residues. The CDR3 reads CASSYSSKGTRDEQYF. The CDR3 nucleotides read TGTGCCAGCAGTTACTCGAGTAAGGGGACTAGGGACGAGCAGTACTTC.

The chain combines TRBV13 with TRBJ2-3, with 7 positions matching TRBD2. The CDR3 runs 16 residues. Germline values: CDR1 PRHDT, CDR2 FYEKMQ (reference sequence). V shed 4 bases, J shed 2 bases, and the junction held 9 bases outside the gene matches. The DNA of the CDR3 is TGTGCCAGCAGCTCCGGGCGGGAGACGTACACAGATACGCAGTATTTT. Translated, it gives CASSSGRETYTDTQYF.

The gene calls are TRBV7-8 and TRBJ2-7; 9 positions agree with TRBD2. V lost 4 bases, J lost 5 bases, and 9 bases stayed unmatched. CDR3 length: 15 residues. Germline CDR1 is SGHVS and CDR2 is FQNEAQ. Here the CDR3 DNA reads TGTGCCAGCAGCTCGCCGGGACTAGCTTACAACGAGCAGTACTTC. This encodes CASSSPGLAYNEQYF.

The rearrangement uses TRBV6-6 and TRBJ2-2; TRBD1 aligns across 8 bases. The germline V gene encodes CDR1 MNHNY and CDR2 SVGAGI (reference sequence). V gave up 7 bases and J gave up 1 base; unmatched junction bases: 8. The CDR3 is 16 residues long. CDR3 region: CASTGPGTGNTGELFF. In DNA, the CDR3 is TGTGCCAGCACTGGTCCCGGGACAGGGAACACCGGGGAGCTGTTTTTT.

V gene TRBV7-6 combines with J gene TRBJ2-3, with 12 positions matching TRBD1. The junction had 4 bases not matched to a gene; V was cut back by 5 bases and J by 4 bases. CDR1 and CDR2 (germline): SGHVS, FNYEAQ. The CDR3 is 15 amino acids. The CDR3 nucleotides are TGTGCCAGCAGCCTCCGGGACAGGGGGCCAGATACGCAGTATTTT. It specifies CASSLRDRGPDTQYF.

The J gene is TRBJ1-3, the V gene TRBV7-6, with D maybe TRBD1 (5 bases). CDR1 SGHVS and CDR2 FNYEAQ come from the germline V gene. The CDR3 spans 15 residues. The germline V and J ends were trimmed by 1 base and 0 bases, with 7 bases remaining between them. The CDR3 region is CASSLGGGSGNTIYF. CDR3 bases: TGTGCCAGCAGCTTAGGGGGCGGCTCTGGAAACACCATATATTTT.

The rearrangement uses TRBV10-3 and TRBJ1-2; 9 positions agree with TRBD1. This CDR3 spans 16 amino acids. V was pared by 2 bases and J by 2 bases, with 6 bases of the junction left unmatched. Looked up from germline, CDR1 is ENHRY and CDR2 is SYGVKD. The CDR3 sequence: CAISEPRQGGNYGYTF. In DNA, the CDR3 is TGTGCCATCAGTGAGCCCCGACAGGGGGGAAACTATGGCTACACCTTC.

This rearrangement joins TRBV6-6 to TRBJ2-7, with D perhaps TRBD1 (6 bases). This CDR3 is built from 14 residues. Germline V gene lookup returns CDR1 MNHNY and CDR2 SVGAGI (reference sequence). Trimming cost V 2 bases and J 2 bases, with 10 bases left between them. CDR3 in amino acids: CASSYGGSTYEQYF. CDR3 nucleotides: TGTGCCAGCAGTTACGGGGGCTCCACCTACGAGCAGTACTTC.

The chain links TRBV5-6 to TRBJ2-2; 11 bases are a match to TRBD1. J was trimmed by 6 bases and V by 3 bases; bases with no gene match: 4. CDR3 length equals 15 residues. Germline loops: CDR1 SGHDT, CDR2 YYEEEE. Written as DNA, the CDR3 is TGTGCCAGCAGCTGGGACAGGGGGTCGGCCGGGGAGCTGTTTTTT. This codes for CASSWDRGSAGELFF.

The chain joins TRBV27 to TRBJ1-4; the D gene is possibly TRBD1 (6 bases). Trimming pared 2 bases from V and 8 bases from J, leaving 18 bases between. From germline, CDR1 is MNHEY and CDR2 SMNVEV (reference sequence). This CDR3 contains 16 residues. The CDR3 region is CASSLIPQGRGEKLFF. CDR3 DNA sequence: TGTGCCAGCAGTTTAATCCCCCAGGGTAGGGGGGAAAAACTGTTTTTT.

The chain joins TRBV2 to TRBJ1-1, with D perhaps matching TRBD1 (6 bases). CDR1 and CDR2 (germline): SNHLY, FYNNEI. This CDR3 comprises 15 residues. V was pared by 7 bases and J by 5 bases, with 20 bases between. The CDR3 sequence: CASTQTVGQGTEAFF. The CDR3 nucleotides are TGTGCCAGCACACAAACCGTGGGGCAGGGGACTGAAGCTTTCTTT. Full variable domain (remainder filled in from reference TRBV2 and TRBJ1-1): EPEVTQTPSHQVTQMGQEVILRCVPISNHLYFYWYRQILGQKVEFLVSFYNNEISEKSEIFDDQFSVERPDGSNFTLKIRSTKLEDSAMYFCASTQTVGQGTEAFFGQGTRLTVV.

V usage is TRBV19 and J usage is TRBJ1-5, with D perhaps matching TRBD1 (5 bases). V lost 10 bases and J lost 2, with 15 bases in between. This CDR3 contains 14 residues. Germline CDR1 and CDR2: LNHDA and SQIVND (reference sequence). CDR3 sequence reads: CATTEGHGNQPQHF. As DNA, the CDR3 is TGTGCCACCACGGAGGGGCATGGCAATCAGCCCCAGCATTTT.

The gene calls are TRBV27 and TRBJ2-5; 9 positions match TRBD2. The CDR3 extends over 14 amino acids. V was pared by 9 bases and J by 4 bases, with 9 bases of the junction left unmatched. Germline CDR1 reads MNHEY; CDR2 reads SMNVEV (reference sequence). The CDR3 DNA is TGTGCCAGTGCCCCGGGACTAGCCCCAGAGACCCAGTACTTC. Protein sequence: CASAPGLAPETQYF.

The chain has TRBV9 and TRBJ1-1; 7 bases line up with TRBD1. The CDR3 loop spans 14 amino acids. J was trimmed by 1 base and V by 4 bases; bases with no gene match: 4. The germline V gene encodes CDR1 SGDLS and CDR2 YYNGEE. This CDR3 is CASSRDSTNTEAFF. DNA for the CDR3: TGTGCCAGCAGCAGGGACAGCACGAACACTGAAGCTTTCTTT. The variable domain in full, completed from reference TRBV9 and TRBJ1-1, reads DSGVTQTPKHLITATGQRVTLRCSPRSGDLSVYWYQQSLDQGLQFLIQYYNGEERAKGNILERFSAQQFPDLHSELNLSSLELGDSALYFCASSRDSTNTEAFFGQGTRLTVV.

The rearrangement uses TRBV27 and TRBJ1-2; 7 positions match TRBD1. The CDR3 consists of 18 residues. Looked up from germline, CDR1 is MNHEY and CDR2 is SMNVEV (reference sequence). Germline trimming cut 2 bases from V and 1 base from J; bases unmatched to any gene: 13. CDR3 amino acids: CASSLRRKGGAYNYGYTF. DNA of the CDR3: TGTGCCAGCAGTTTAAGGAGGAAAGGGGGCGCCTATAACTATGGCTACACCTTC.

The rearrangement joins TRBV5-4 to TRBJ2-1, with D perhaps TRBD2 (5 bases). V was trimmed by 3 bases and J by 4 bases, leaving 11 bases between them. CDR1 SGHNT and CDR2 YYREEE come from the germline V gene (reference sequence). CDR3 length: 14 amino acids. CDR3 in amino acids: CASSSERQYNEQFF. The CDR3 nucleotides are TGTGCCAGCAGCTCTGAGCGGCAGTACAATGAGCAGTTCTTC.

This chain links TRBV19 with TRBJ2-5; 9 bases match TRBD1. The germline gives CDR1 LNHDA, CDR2 SQIVND (reference sequence). J was trimmed by 4 bases and V by 5 bases; bases with no gene match: 5. The CDR3 extends over 14 amino acids. The DNA of the CDR3 is TGTGCCAGTAGTGTGGGGACAGGGCGAGAGACCCAGTACTTC. Its protein product is CASSVGTGRETQYF.

This sequence joins TRBV5-1 and TRBJ2-1, with D maybe TRBD2 (5 bases). Trimming pared 6 bases from V and 1 base from J, leaving 11 bases between. Germline lookup yields CDR1 SGHRS and CDR2 YFSETQ. CDR3 length equals 14 residues. The CDR3 DNA reads as TGCGCCAGCATCCCCGGGGAGTCCTACAATGAGCAGTTCTTC. Amino acid sequence: CASIPGESYNEQFF. Combining the CDR3 with reference TRBV5-1 and TRBJ2-1 gives the whole variable domain KAGVTQTPRYLIKTRGQQVTLSCSPISGHRSVSWYQQTPGQGLQFLFEYFSETQRNKGNFPGRFSGRQFSNSRSEMNVSTLELGDSALYLCASIPGESYNEQFFGPGTRLTVL.

This chain uses TRBV2 with TRBJ1-5; TRBD1 is a possible D gene (5 bases). Deletions cut 3 bases from V and 1 base from J, with 10 bases between. Per germline, CDR1 SNHLY and CDR2 FYNNEI. The CDR3 has 15 residues. CDR3 amino acids: CASSEGQASNQPQHF. CDR3 in DNA: TGTGCCAGCAGTGAGGGGCAGGCCAGCAATCAGCCCCAGCATTTT.

The chain carries TRBV6-6 and TRBJ1-4; no reliable D call. Germline values: CDR1 MNHNY, CDR2 SVGAGI (reference sequence). Deletions cut 0 bases from V and 4 bases from J, with 6 bases between. This CDR3 spans 14 amino acids. CDR3 sequence: CASSYSEVNEKLFF. Written as DNA, the CDR3 is TGTGCCAGCAGTTACTCGGAGGTTAATGAAAAACTGTTTTTT.

This clone came up a few times. J is TRBJ1-2 and V is TRBV28; 7 bases line up with TRBD1. Losses at the gene ends were 5 bases for V and 6 bases for J; bases not matched to a gene: 12. Germline V gives CDR1 MDHEN, CDR2 SYDVKM. The CDR3 totals 15 residues. The DNA for the CDR3 is TGTGCCAGCAGTCGACCGACAGGGCCGGGGGATGGCTACACCTTC. Translation: CASSRPTGPGDGYTF.

The chain combines TRBV6-1 with TRBJ2-5; TRBD1 matches 7 bases. CDR1 and CDR2 from the germline V gene are MNHNS and SASEGT. The CDR3 consists of 14 residues. Trimming cost V 10 bases and J 5 bases; bases outside gene matches: 13. The CDR3 spells CATRRGGAGETQYF. CDR3 sequence (DNA): TGTGCCACCAGGAGAGGGGGCGCGGGTGAGACCCAGTACTTC.

J is TRBJ2-7 and V is TRBV9; 7 nucleotides align to TRBD1. Trimming took 0 bases from V and 4 from J; bases not matched to a gene: 4. This CDR3 contains 14 residues. Germline V gives CDR1 SGDLS, CDR2 YYNGEE. The CDR3 DNA follows: TGTGCCAGCAGCGTAGAAGGCAGGGGGTACGAGCAGTACTTC. Encoded protein: CASSVEGRGYEQYF. Together with reference TRBV9 and TRBJ2-7, the CDR3 gives the full variable domain: DSGVTQTPKHLITATGQRVTLRCSPRSGDLSVYWYQQSLDQGLQFLIQYYNGEERAKGNILERFSAQQFPDLHSELNLSSLELGDSALYFCASSVEGRGYEQYFGPGTRLTVT.

The genes are TRBV29-1 and TRBJ1-2, with 11 bases identical to TRBD1. Trimming took 7 bases from V and 4 from J; bases not matched to a gene: 11. CDR3 length: 15 residues. Germline V CDR1 and CDR2: SQVTM, ANQGSEA. As DNA, the CDR3 is TGCAGCGAACTGGGACAGGGGGAAGTCGGCTATGGCTACACCTTC. It specifies CSELGQGEVGYGYTF.

The rearrangement joins TRBV7-3 to TRBJ2-1; D is possibly TRBD1 (6 bases). Trimming removed 4 bases from V and 14 bases from J, with 21 bases in between. Germline CDR1 is SGHTA and CDR2 is FQGTGA. The CDR3 covers 14 residues. In DNA, the CDR3 is TGTGCCAGCAGCTCGACCGGGACAAACAGGGAGAAGTTCTTC. Protein sequence: CASSSTGTNREKFF.